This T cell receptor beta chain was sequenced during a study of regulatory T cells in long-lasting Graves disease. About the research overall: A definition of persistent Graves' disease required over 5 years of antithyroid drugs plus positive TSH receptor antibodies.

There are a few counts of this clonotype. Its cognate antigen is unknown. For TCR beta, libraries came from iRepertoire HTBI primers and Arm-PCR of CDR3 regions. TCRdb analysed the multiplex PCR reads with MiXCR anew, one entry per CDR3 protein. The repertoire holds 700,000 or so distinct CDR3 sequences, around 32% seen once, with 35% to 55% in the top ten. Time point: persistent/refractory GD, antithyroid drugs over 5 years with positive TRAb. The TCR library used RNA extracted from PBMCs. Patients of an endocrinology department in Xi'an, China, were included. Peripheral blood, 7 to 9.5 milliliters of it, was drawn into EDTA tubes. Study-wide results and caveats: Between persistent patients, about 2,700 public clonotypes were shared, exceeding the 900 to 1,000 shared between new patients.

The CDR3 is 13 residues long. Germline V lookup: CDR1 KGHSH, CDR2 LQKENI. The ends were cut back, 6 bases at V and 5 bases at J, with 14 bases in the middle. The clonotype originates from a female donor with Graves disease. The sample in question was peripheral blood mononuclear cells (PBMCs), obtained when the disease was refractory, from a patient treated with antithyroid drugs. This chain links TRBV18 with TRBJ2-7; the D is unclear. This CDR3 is CASSPQQANEQYF. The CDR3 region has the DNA TGTGCCAGCTCCCCCCAGCAGGCTAACGAGCAGTACTTC.